The sequence of this TCR beta chain was determined in a study of blood T cell repertoires in COVID-19. Study in general: There were acute and convalescent COVID-19 samples, and they came from the United States, Italy and Spain. T cells, B-cell-depleted T cells, or PBMCs provided the cDNA or gDNA that served as material.

Germline CDR1 and CDR2: MDHEN and SYDVKM. CDR3 length: 17 amino acids. Trimming took 4 bases from V and 3 from J; bases not matched to a gene: 10. Authors' data handling: Amplified reference gene primers provided the basis for estimating nucleated cell counts. The table came from immunoSEQ multiplex PCR; TCRdb's copy has only in-frame clones and leaves some out. V, J and clone size reflect that table, while D and trimming were determined from the DNA. This sample yields 200,000 to 300,000 clones, of which around 84% are seen a single time; around 3.3% belongs to the top ten. The receptor's source is a woman younger than 30 with acute or convalescent COVID-19. The sample consisted of peripheral blood. This chain joins TRBV28 and TRBJ1-1; TRBD1 agrees at 11 bases. The chain's CDR3 is CASSSRYWDRGYTEAFF. The CDR3 DNA follows: TGTGCCAGCAGTTCCCGCTATTGGGACAGGGGGTACACTGAAGCTTTCTTT.